One and the same sample provided the 30 T cell receptor beta chains below, sequenced in a study of blood T cell repertoires in COVID-19. Only in-frame clones appear in the TCRdb table, and some are missing; sequencing was by immunoSEQ multiplex PCR. The repertoire holds fewer than 250,000 clones, with approximately 84% as singletons. Sample: peripheral blood. The receptors come from a man aged 50-59 years with acute or convalescent COVID-19.

The chain couples TRBV4-1 to TRBJ2-7; 8 nucleotides agree with TRBD1. V dropped 0 bases and J dropped 3; count of bases not matched to a gene: 4. Germline lookup yields CDR1 MGHRA and CDR2 YSYEKL. This CDR3 is built from 15 residues. The chain's CDR3 is CASSQDKDRDYEQYF. The CDR3 DNA reads as TGCGCCAGCAGCCAAGATAAGGACAGGGACTACGAGCAGTACTTC.

This clone was recorded a few times. The chain couples TRBV5-1 to TRBJ2-7, with 7 bases lining up with TRBD2. V was pared by 2 bases and J by 3 bases, with 8 bases of the junction left unmatched. CDR1 and CDR2 (germline): SGHRS, YFSETQ. CDR3 length equals 15 residues. The CDR3 spells CASSFLADKIYEQYF. The CDR3 coding sequence is TGCGCCAGCAGCTTCCTAGCGGATAAGATCTACGAGCAGTACTTC.

The chain employs TRBV11-3 and TRBJ2-2; 9 bases are shared with TRBD1. V lost 5 bases, J lost 5 bases, and 9 bases stayed unmatched. This CDR3 contains 16 residues. The germline V gene has CDR1 SGHNT and CDR2 YENEEA. CDR3 nucleotide sequence: TGTGCCAGCAGCCCCCCGGGACAGGGTTATACCGGGGAGCTGTTTTTT. Its protein product is CASSPPGQGYTGELFF.

This chain uses TRBV4-1 with TRBJ2-7; 8 bases line up with TRBD2. The CDR3 covers 16 residues. Germline CDR1 MGHRA, CDR2 YSYEKL. The J segment lost 2 bases and the V segment lost 0 bases, leaving 6 bases of the junction unmatched. The CDR3 protein is CASSQDPGRGAYEQYF. The CDR3 bases are TGCGCCAGCAGCCAAGATCCGGGGCGGGGGGCCTACGAGCAGTACTTC.

This chain joins TRBV11-2 and TRBJ2-1; the match to TRBD2 covers 10 bases. The CDR3 has 14 residues. Germline assignment: CDR1 SGHAT and CDR2 FQNNGV. The V segment lost 8 bases and the J segment 4 bases; nucleotides outside the gene matches: 5. The CDR3 sequence: CASRWTSGYNEQFF. The DNA for the CDR3 is TGTGCCAGCCGGTGGACTAGCGGTTACAATGAGCAGTTCTTC.

This clone showed up just a few times. The chain uses TRBV4-1 and TRBJ2-7; D might be TRBD1 (6 bases). Deletions cut 2 bases from V and 3 bases from J, with 8 bases between. Germline values: CDR1 MGHRA, CDR2 YSYEKL. This CDR3 has 13 amino acids. The CDR3 reads CASSQKQGYEQYF. CDR3 nucleotide sequence: TGCGCCAGCAGCCAAAAACAGGGCTACGAGCAGTACTTC.

This clone was seen only once. The gene calls are TRBV19 and TRBJ1-2, with 7 bases fitting TRBD1. Germline loops: CDR1 LNHDA, CDR2 SQIVND (reference sequence). V lost 3 bases and J lost 3; bases outside the gene matches: 10. The CDR3 covers 16 residues. The CDR3 nucleotides read TGTGCCAGTAGTATCTCCGGACAGGCCGAGGACTATGGCTACACCTTC. Its translation is CASSISGQAEDYGYTF.

This chain connects TRBV28 to TRBJ2-7; 8 positions agree with TRBD1. V was pared by 6 bases and J by 3 bases, with 4 bases of the junction left unmatched. The CDR3 consists of 13 residues. CDR1 and CDR2 from the germline V gene are MDHEN and SYDVKM. CDR3 sequence (DNA): TGTGCCAGCAGCCGACAGGGGATCTACGAGCAGTACTTC. Translating gives CASSRQGIYEQYF.

This sequence joins TRBV6-1 and TRBJ1-2; D not resolved. Trimming pared 5 bases from V and 8 bases from J, leaving 15 bases between. From germline, CDR1 is MNHNS and CDR2 SASEGT. The CDR3 runs to 13 residues. The CDR3 DNA reads as TGTGCCAGCAGTTATGGCGAGGGTTCGGGCTACACCTTC. Its translation: CASSYGEGSGYTF.

V gene TRBV2 combines with J gene TRBJ1-5; D is unclear. This CDR3 spans 13 amino acids. V was trimmed by 5 bases and J by 0 bases, leaving 5 bases between them. Germline CDR1 SNHLY, CDR2 FYNNEI. The CDR3 region has the DNA TGTGCCAGCAGTTCCAATAGCAATCAGCCCCAGCATTTT. It specifies CASSSNSNQPQHF.

This chain joins TRBV29-1 and TRBJ1-2; no clear D. The CDR3 has 12 amino acids. V was pared by 0 bases and J by 4 bases, with 6 bases between. Germline V gives CDR1 SQVTM, CDR2 ANQGSEA. CDR3 nucleotide sequence: TGCAGCGTTGAAGACAGGATCTATGGCTACACCTTC. Encoded protein: CSVEDRIYGYTF.

The chain carries TRBV5-5 and TRBJ1-1; D is possibly TRBD1 (6 bases). The germline CDR1 and CDR2 sequences are SGHKS and YYEKEE (reference sequence). The V and J ends lost 4 bases and 4 bases respectively, with 8 bases between them. This CDR3 spans 12 amino acids. CDR3 DNA: TGTGCCAGCAGCAAACAGGGCACTGAAGCTTTCTTT. It encodes CASSKQGTEAFF.

The CDR3 here is CASSMDRGPNQPQHF. In DNA, the CDR3 is TGTGCCAGTAGTATGGACAGGGGTCCAAATCAGCCCCAGCATTTT. The chain uses TRBV19 and TRBJ1-5, with 9 bases identical to TRBD1. CDR3 length equals 15 residues. V shed 3 bases and J 4 bases; nucleotides not matched to a gene: 4. Germline V gives CDR1 LNHDA, CDR2 SQIVND (reference sequence).

The rearrangement links TRBV4-1 to TRBJ2-3; no definite D call. Germline V gives CDR1 MGHRA, CDR2 YSYEKL. The CDR3 runs to 14 residues. The V gene lost 0 bases and the J gene lost 2 bases, with 6 bases spanning the gap. The CDR3 loop reads CASSQDRSTDTQYF. In DNA, the CDR3 is TGCGCCAGCAGCCAAGACCGTTCCACAGATACGCAGTATTTT.

Concerning this clone itself: At one end, the junction sequence differs from germline, possibly due to a read error. The genes are TRBV5-1 and TRBJ2-7; 9 bases line up with TRBD1. The germline gives CDR1 SGHRS, CDR2 YFSETQ. The CDR3 extends over 10 amino acids. The CDR3 DNA reads as TGCGCCAGCAGCAAGGGACAGGGTTGCTTC. Translation: CASSKGQGCF.

Comment on this clone: The identical CDR3 is also encoded by other nucleotide sequences in the sample. The chain is built from TRBV10-1 and TRBJ2-3; D gene uncertain. Germline assignment: CDR1 WNHNN and CDR2 SYGVQD (reference sequence). Trimming shortened V by 6 bases and J by 0 bases, and 4 bases separated the two germline ends. This CDR3 contains 12 residues. In DNA form, the CDR3 reads TGCGCCAGCAGCCAAAGCACAGATACGCAGTATTTT. This encodes CASSQSTDTQYF.

V usage is TRBV6-1 and J usage is TRBJ2-1; D ambiguous. Between the trimmed V and J ends, which lost 3 bases and 4 bases, there was a span of 4 bases. Per the germline V gene, CDR1 is MNHNS and CDR2 is SASEGT. This CDR3 region has 12 residues. The CDR3: CASSETYNEQFF. The DNA of the CDR3 is TGTGCCAGCAGTGAGACTTACAATGAGCAGTTCTTC.

The CDR3 spells CASSIEGGLPYEQYF. The CDR3 nucleotides are TGTGCCAGTAGTATAGAGGGCGGGCTTCCCTACGAGCAGTACTTC. J is TRBJ2-7 and V is TRBV19, with D tentatively TRBD2 (5 bases). In germline, CDR1 is LNHDA, CDR2 SQIVND (reference sequence). The CDR3 has 15 residues. V was cut by 0 bases and J by 2 bases, with 11 bases left in between.

This chain connects TRBV6-6 to TRBJ1-3; D not certain. The CDR3 sequence is 15 residues long. Per germline, CDR1 MNHNY and CDR2 SVGAGI (reference sequence). V shed 6 bases and J shed 1 base, with 13 bases lying between them. The CDR3 nucleotides read TGTGCCAGCAGCCAAACAGCGGGTTCTGGAAACACCATATATTTT. Its protein product is CASSQTAGSGNTIYF.

This clone was picked up a small number of times. The rearrangement uses TRBV30 and TRBJ2-7; 7 nucleotides match TRBD1. Trimming removed 4 bases from V and 0 bases from J; junction bases left unmatched: 9. The CDR3 sequence is 15 residues long. Looked up from germline, CDR1 is GTSNPN and CDR2 is SVGIG (reference sequence). This chain's CDR3 is CAWTNPGQTSYEQYF. As DNA, the CDR3 is TGTGCCTGGACCAATCCGGGACAGACCTCCTACGAGCAGTACTTC.

This clone has a handful of counts. The chain joins TRBV19 to TRBJ2-7, with TRBD2 as a possible D gene (5 bases). Trimming stripped 5 bases from V and 1 base from J, with 9 bases between. Per germline, CDR1 LNHDA and CDR2 SQIVND (reference sequence). The CDR3 sequence is 13 residues long. The DNA for the CDR3 is TGTGCCAGTAGTCCCGGGGAGTCCTACGAGCAGTACTTC. Its protein product is CASSPGESYEQYF.

V usage is TRBV2 and J usage is TRBJ1-2; tentative D call: TRBD1 (6 bases). CDR1 is SNHLY and CDR2 is FYNNEI in the germline V gene. This CDR3 region has 13 residues. Trimming left V 6 bases short and J 4 bases short, with 12 bases between. CDR3 DNA: TGTGCCAGCAGCGAGGGGGACACCTATGGCTACACCTTC. Encoded protein: CASSEGDTYGYTF.

V usage is TRBV9 and J usage is TRBJ2-1; a weak D match, TRBD1 (6 bases). Germline V lookup: CDR1 SGDLS, CDR2 YYNGEE. V lost 3 bases and J 4 bases, leaving 20 bases between the germline ends. This CDR3 has 17 amino acids. This chain's CDR3 is CASSGSTGKRGYNEQFF. The CDR3 DNA is TGTGCCAGCAGCGGGTCAACAGGGAAGAGGGGATACAATGAGCAGTTCTTC. The variable domain in full, with the rest retrieved from reference TRBV9 and TRBJ2-1, is DSGVTQTPKHLITATGQRVTLRCSPRSGDLSVYWYQQSLDQGLQFLIQYYNGEERAKGNILERFSAQQFPDLHSELNLSSLELGDSALYFCASSGSTGKRGYNEQFFGPGTRLTVL.

The chain joins TRBV3-1 (or the pseudogene TRBV3-2) to TRBJ2-1, with 7 bases fitting TRBD2. With V trimmed by 2 bases and J by 2 bases, 6 bases remained unmatched. The CDR3 totals 16 residues. Looked up from germline, CDR1 is LGHDT and CDR2 is YNNKEL (reference sequence). The CDR3 DNA follows: TGTGCCAGCAGCCAATTCCTCGGGGGGACCTACAATGAGCAGTTCTTC. Its protein is CASSQFLGGTYNEQFF.

The chain recombines TRBV18 with TRBJ2-1; the D gene is possibly TRBD1 (5 bases). Germline V gene sequence: CDR1 KGHSH, CDR2 LQKENI. V was clipped by 3 bases and J by 0 bases, with 15 bases between them. The length of the CDR3 is 17 residues. The CDR3 DNA follows: TGTGCCAGCTCACCTCAAACAGGCTCCAGCTCCTACAATGAGCAGTTCTTC. Translating gives CASSPQTGSSSYNEQFF.

Note on this clone: This CDR3 is also generated by other DNA sequences in the sample. This chain uses TRBV6-5 with TRBJ1-2; the D is unclear. Per germline, CDR1 MNHEY and CDR2 SVGAGI. The CDR3 contains 12 residues. Trimming left V 6 bases short and J 2 bases short, with 7 bases between. The CDR3 sequence is CASSYSNYGYTF. CDR3 DNA sequence: TGTGCCAGCAGCTACAGCAACTATGGCTACACCTTC.

The gene calls are TRBV27 and TRBJ1-5; 7 bases line up with TRBD1. Trimming at V came to 2 bases and at J to 4 bases, leaving 5 bases not matched to a gene. Germline V gene lookup returns CDR1 MNHEY and CDR2 SMNVEV (reference sequence). This CDR3 is 15 amino acids long. This CDR3 is CASSLRDSENQPQHF. The DNA of the CDR3 is TGTGCCAGCAGTTTAAGGGACAGTGAAAATCAGCCCCAGCATTTT.

V gene TRBV5-1 combines with J gene TRBJ2-4, with 8 positions matching TRBD2. The germline gives CDR1 SGHRS, CDR2 YFSETQ. V gave up 4 bases and J gave up 9 bases; unmatched junction bases: 6. The CDR3 has 13 amino acids. CDR3 bases: TGCGCCAGCAGCGAGCGGGGGTTGCGCATTCAGTACTTC. Protein sequence: CASSERGLRIQYF.

The chain uses TRBV5-6 and TRBJ1-1; D unclear. CDR3 length: 14 residues. Germline V CDR1 and CDR2: SGHDT, YYEEEE. The V and J ends lost 2 bases and 6 bases respectively, with 14 bases between them. In DNA form, the CDR3 reads TGTGCCAGCAGCTTCGTGGGGTGGGGAGCTGAAGCTTTCTTT. Translation: CASSFVGWGAEAFF.

Of note for this clone: The DNA is left out, because the CDR3 cannot be placed on it with certainty; the CDR3 is given as TCRdb lists it. This sequence joins TRBV21-1 and TRBJ1-2; no check of the table's D call, TRBD1, against the DNA was made. TRBV21-1 counts as a pseudogene. The CDR3 spans 15 amino acids, including both terminal residues. This CDR3 reads CASSKVGTGNYGYTF.